This T cell receptor beta chain was obtained from a study of CD8 T cells in ankylosing spondylitis (dated by TCRdb to about 2017). The study in broad terms: The study set out to find disease-linked TCR variants by profiling T cell receptor beta repertoires in ankylosing spondylitis patients and healthy donors. In total, the full study cohort was made up of 85 to 140 healthy donors and roughly 27 ankylosing spondylitis patients. Peripheral blood was sampled, and synovial fluid was also collected from ankylosing spondylitis patients.

In this sample, this clonotype turned up many times. What antigen it recognizes has not been identified. Base qualities were left out, and no much larger clone turns up one base away. The CDR3 starts with the cysteine, ends with the phenylalanine, and has 16 residues. Only the CDR3 DNA stays, 48 bases, in frame from base 1. V loses 4 bases at its end and J loses 0 bases; junction bases beyond the gene matches: 4. Per the germline V gene, SGHRS is the CDR1 and YFSETQ is the CDR2. These reads were obtained on an Illumina HiSeq 2500. TCR beta libraries were prepared by quantitative 5'-RACE with molecular barcodes. In the source study's methods: A new computational method based on a probabilistic model of VDJ rearrangement was used to identify disease-linked TCR variants. TCRdb redid the processing of the public reads, applying fastp at Q25 and MiXCR, and retained in-frame beta chains. CDR3 protein duplicates are merged, each entry listing the most common genes and DNA. V and J calls and clone size were set by TCRdb, not the authors. The sample yields about 170,000 distinct CDR3 sequences; approximately 16% were counted once. The top ten hold approximately 7.6% of the sample.

Results the study describes overall, beyond this receptor: Blood from ankylosing spondylitis patients appeared to be characterized by a TCR beta motif composed of under ten highly homologous amino acid variants. Some motif variants were previously reported in synovial fluid and blood of reactive arthritis patients, suggesting common disease-initiation mechanisms. According to the report, matched synovial fluid samples from ankylosing spondylitis patients were significantly enriched for the disease-linked clones. In peripheral blood, the disease-linked clones were found at relatively low frequencies and had a CD8+ phenotype.

The sample taken for sequencing was blood, either unsorted or a sorted T cell fraction (not recorded which). The chain was built from TRBV5-1 and TRBJ2-2; TRBD1 lines up with 9 middle nucleotides. The source is a male donor with ankylosing spondylitis or in good health (not recorded which). The DNA reads as follows: TGCGCCAGCAGCGGTGGGACAGGGACGAACACCGGGGAGCTGTTTTTT. Translated, this is CASSGGTGTNTGELFF.